What follows are 13 T cell receptor beta chains derived from one specimen sequenced in a study of cytomegalovirus exposure and HLA in healthy donors. PCR involved 60 Vbeta and 13 Jbeta primers. Only in-frame clones appear in the TCRdb table, and some are missing; sequencing was by immunoSEQ multiplex PCR. This table holds over 85,000 clones, less than 10% found once. The material sequenced was PBMCs. The source is a man aged 50-59 years in good health and CMV-seronegative.

In this sample, this clone turned up a few times. The CDR3 region is CASSPTGSLGSPLHF. The CDR3 bases are TGTGCCAGCAGTCCGACAGGTTCCCTAGGGTCACCCCTCCACTTT. V is TRBV6-5 and J is TRBJ1-6; a weak D match, TRBD1 (6 bases). From germline, CDR1 is MNHEY and CDR2 SVGAGI. The V end lost 5 bases, the J end lost 10 bases, and 18 bases lay between the germline ends. The CDR3 spans 15 residues.

This clone was counted between two and nine times. The chain employs TRBV5-4 and TRBJ2-5; D unclear. Germline-derived CDR1 and CDR2 are SGHNT and YYREEE (reference sequence). V was clipped by 0 bases and J by 2 bases, with 8 bases between them. The CDR3 sequence is 14 residues long. CDR3 coding DNA: TGTGCCAGCAGCTTGGCGGCAGGACAAGAGACCCAGTACTTC. Encoded protein: CASSLAAGQETQYF.

Only a few counts were recorded for this clone. CDR3 sequence reads: CASSVDRGYGYTF. CDR3 sequence (DNA): TGTGCCAGCTCGGTTGACAGGGGCTATGGCTACACCTTC. V and J are TRBV18 and TRBJ1-2, with 8 positions matching TRBD1. Germline V lookup: CDR1 KGHSH, CDR2 LQKENI. This CDR3 is built from 13 residues. The junction had 4 bases not matched to a gene; V was cut back by 6 bases and J by 4 bases.

This clone was found a few times. The rearrangement uses TRBV4-3 and TRBJ2-7; TRBD2 matches at 8 bases. The V gene's germline CDR1 is LGHNA and CDR2 YSLEER. The CDR3 contains 17 residues. Trimming at V came to 0 bases and at J to 5 bases, leaving 12 bases not matched to a gene. The DNA of the CDR3 is TGCGCCAGCAGCCAAGATATGAGCGGGAGTACGATTGACGAGCAGTACTTC. Its protein product is CASSQDMSGSTIDEQYF.

The chain combines TRBV4-1 with TRBJ1-6; 10 nucleotides agree with TRBD1. The length of the CDR3 is 16 residues. After removal of 1 base from V and 14 bases from J, the junction contained 11 bases not matched to a gene. CDR1 is MGHRA and CDR2 is YSYEKL in the germline V gene. CDR3 loop: CASSQVDRGSGGSLHF. The CDR3 nucleotides read TGCGCCAGCAGCCAAGTGGACAGGGGGTCAGGGGGGTCCCTCCACTTT.

This clone turned up a few times. The rearrangement joins TRBV6-1 to TRBJ2-1, with 13 bases fitting TRBD2. The CDR3 is 19 residues long. In germline, CDR1 is MNHNS, CDR2 SASEGT. With V trimmed by 4 bases and J by 3 bases, 12 bases remained unmatched. CDR3 amino acids: CASSGTAGTSGAFYNEQFF. In nucleotides, the CDR3 is TGTGCCAGCAGTGGGACCGCCGGGACTAGCGGGGCATTCTACAATGAGCAGTTCTTC.

The sample holds a few counts of this clone. The chain's CDR3 is CASSWTGGVQETQYF. CDR3 nucleotides: TGCGCCAGCAGCTGGACAGGGGGCGTCCAAGAGACCCAGTACTTC. This chain joins TRBV5-1 and TRBJ2-5, with 11 bases identical to TRBD1. The CDR3 extends over 15 amino acids. Germline V gives CDR1 SGHRS, CDR2 YFSETQ. The trim removed 3 bases at V and 1 base at J, leaving 2 bases unmatched.

This clone was counted between two and nine times. The CDR3 protein is CASSQSRSTLPSYNEQFF. The CDR3 coding sequence is TGCGCCAGCAGTCAATCCCGTTCGACACTCCCATCCTACAATGAGCAGTTCTTC. The rearrangement links TRBV23-1 to TRBJ2-1; D is unclear. TRBV23-1 is flagged as an ORF with uncertain function. V lost 0 bases to trimming and J lost 1 base, with 16 bases between them. CDR3 size: 18 residues.

This clone was observed a few times. V gene TRBV19 combines with J gene TRBJ2-7, with TRBD2 matching 11 bases. After removal of 6 bases from V and 0 bases from J, the junction contained 4 bases not matched to a gene. This CDR3 has 15 amino acids. Germline-derived CDR1 and CDR2 are LNHDA and SQIVND (reference sequence). The CDR3 region is CASRLAGVGSYEQYF. CDR3 DNA: TGTGCCAGTAGACTAGCGGGAGTTGGCTCCTACGAGCAGTACTTC.

The sample holds many counts of this clone. The CDR3: CASSLIASGRGSEQFF. The DNA for the CDR3 is TGTGCCAGCAGCTTGATAGCTAGCGGGAGGGGCAGTGAGCAGTTCTTC. The chain employs TRBV5-6 and TRBJ2-1, with 12 bases fitting TRBD2. Germline V gene sequence: CDR1 SGHDT, CDR2 YYEEEE. This CDR3 is 16 amino acids long. The ends lost 1 base at V and 9 bases at J; junction bases unmatched: 8.

The chain recombines TRBV29-1 with TRBJ2-7, with TRBD1 matching over 8 bases. The CDR3 runs to 10 residues. With 7 bases clipped from V and 6 bases from J, the junction kept 2 bases outside the gene matches. Germline V gene data show CDR1 as SQVTM and CDR2 as ANQGSEA. The DNA of the CDR3 is TGCAGCGCAGGGACAGGCGAGCAGTACTTC. As protein: CSAGTGEQYF.

This clone has only a few counts. V and J are TRBV7-9 and TRBJ1-2, with D unclear. Trimming took 0 bases from V and 2 from J, leaving 4 bases between them. The length of the CDR3 is 13 residues. CDR1 is SEHNR, CDR2 FQNEAQ, per germline (reference sequence). CDR3 in amino acids: CASSLAENYGYTF. The CDR3 coding sequence is TGTGCCAGCAGCTTAGCAGAGAACTATGGCTACACCTTC.

A few counts support this clone. The chain uses TRBV27 and TRBJ1-1, with D possibly being TRBD1 (5 bases). Trimming cost V 8 bases and J 3 bases, with 13 bases left between them. This CDR3 has 13 residues. Germline V gene sequence: CDR1 MNHEY, CDR2 SMNVEV (reference sequence). The CDR3 is CASGLTEYTEAFF. Here the CDR3 DNA reads TGTGCCAGCGGATTGACAGAATACACTGAAGCTTTCTTT.